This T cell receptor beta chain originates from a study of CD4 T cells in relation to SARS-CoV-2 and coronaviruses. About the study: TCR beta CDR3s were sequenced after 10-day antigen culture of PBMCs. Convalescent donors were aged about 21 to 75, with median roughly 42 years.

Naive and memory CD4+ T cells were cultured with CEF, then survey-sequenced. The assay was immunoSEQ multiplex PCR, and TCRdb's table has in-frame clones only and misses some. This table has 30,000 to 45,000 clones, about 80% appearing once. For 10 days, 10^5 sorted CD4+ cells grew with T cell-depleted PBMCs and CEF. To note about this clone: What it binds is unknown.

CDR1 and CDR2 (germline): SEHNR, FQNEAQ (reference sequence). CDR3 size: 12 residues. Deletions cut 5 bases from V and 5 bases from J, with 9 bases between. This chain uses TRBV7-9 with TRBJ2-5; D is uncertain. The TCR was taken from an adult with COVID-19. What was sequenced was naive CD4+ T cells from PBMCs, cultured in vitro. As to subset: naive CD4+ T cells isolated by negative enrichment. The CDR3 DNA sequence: TGTGCCAGCAGCCCATTAGAGGAGACCCAGTACTTC. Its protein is CASSPLEETQYF.